This TCR beta chain was profiled in a study of CD8+ T cells in alopecia areata. Study details: Tofacitinib treatment spanned 6 to 18 months, with 6 months off drug afterward. Study-wide results and caveats: Lesional scalp exceeded normal scalp in clonality, especially in alopecia totalis/universalis. Tofacitinib significantly brought down scalp clonality and expanded CD8+ clones among top 100. Many expanded lesional clones stayed in scalp and blood while on tofacitinib.

Treatment: oral pan-JAK inhibitor, 5-10 mg twice daily. Comments on this clone: Antigen unknown.

The germline V and J ends were trimmed by 4 bases and 1 base, with 17 bases remaining between them. CDR3 length equals 16 residues. Germline CDR1 is MNHNY and CDR2 is SVGAGI (reference sequence). RNA was extracted and reverse transcribed into cDNA as the sequencing template. The data were produced by immunoSEQ multiplex PCR, yet TCRdb's version contains in-frame clones alone and is incomplete. The sample consists of 90,000 to 130,000 clones, around 53% of them appearing once. The V call is TRBV6-6, the J call TRBJ2-7, with D perhaps matching TRBD2 (7 bases). The sample was CD8+ T cells sorted from blood, taken at week 24, from a patient treated with tofacitinib. This TCR came from a human donor with alopecia areata. In nucleotides, the CDR3 is TGTGCCAGCAGTTCCCCCTCCGCGGGGGCTTCCTACGAGCAGTACTTC. Translating gives CASSSPSAGASYEQYF.